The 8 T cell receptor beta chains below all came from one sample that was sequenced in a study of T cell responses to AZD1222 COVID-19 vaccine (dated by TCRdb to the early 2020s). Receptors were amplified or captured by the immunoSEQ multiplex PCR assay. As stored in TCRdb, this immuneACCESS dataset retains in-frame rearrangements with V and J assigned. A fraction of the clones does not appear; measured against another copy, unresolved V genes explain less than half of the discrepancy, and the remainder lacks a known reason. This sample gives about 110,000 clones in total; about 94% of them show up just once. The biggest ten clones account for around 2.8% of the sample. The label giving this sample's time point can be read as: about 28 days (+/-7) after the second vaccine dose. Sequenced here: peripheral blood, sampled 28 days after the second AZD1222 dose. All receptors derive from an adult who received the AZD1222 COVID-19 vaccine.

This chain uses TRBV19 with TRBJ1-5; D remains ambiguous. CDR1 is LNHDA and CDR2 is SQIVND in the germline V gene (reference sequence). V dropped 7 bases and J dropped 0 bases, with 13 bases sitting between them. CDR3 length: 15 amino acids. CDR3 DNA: TGTGCCAGTACGACTCGGGGATATAGCAATCAGCCCCAGCATTTT. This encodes CASTTRGYSNQPQHF.

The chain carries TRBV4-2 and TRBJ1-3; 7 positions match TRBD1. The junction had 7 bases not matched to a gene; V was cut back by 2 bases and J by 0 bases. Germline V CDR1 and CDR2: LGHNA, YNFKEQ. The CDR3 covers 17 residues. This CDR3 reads CASSQSTGAASGNTIYF. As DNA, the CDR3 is TGTGCCAGCAGCCAAAGTACAGGGGCGGCCTCTGGAAACACCATATATTTT.

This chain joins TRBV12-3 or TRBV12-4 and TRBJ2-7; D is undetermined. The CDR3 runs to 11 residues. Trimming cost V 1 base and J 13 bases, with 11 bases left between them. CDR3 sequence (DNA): TGTGCCAGCAGTTTAGGTCCGCGGAAATACTTC. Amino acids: CASSLGPRKYF.

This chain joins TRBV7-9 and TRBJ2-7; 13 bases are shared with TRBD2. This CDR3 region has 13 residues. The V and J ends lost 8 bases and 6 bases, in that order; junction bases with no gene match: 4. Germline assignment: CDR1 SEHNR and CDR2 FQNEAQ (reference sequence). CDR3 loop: CASRTSGGPEQYF. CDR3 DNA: TGTGCCAGCCGGACTAGCGGGGGCCCCGAGCAGTACTTC.

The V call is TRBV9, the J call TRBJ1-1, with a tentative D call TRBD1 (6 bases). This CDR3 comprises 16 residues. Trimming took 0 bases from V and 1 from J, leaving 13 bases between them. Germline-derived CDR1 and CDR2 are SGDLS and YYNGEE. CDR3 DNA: TGTGCCAGCAGCGTAGAGGGGGTTTCGAGGAACACTGAAGCTTTCTTT. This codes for CASSVEGVSRNTEAFF.

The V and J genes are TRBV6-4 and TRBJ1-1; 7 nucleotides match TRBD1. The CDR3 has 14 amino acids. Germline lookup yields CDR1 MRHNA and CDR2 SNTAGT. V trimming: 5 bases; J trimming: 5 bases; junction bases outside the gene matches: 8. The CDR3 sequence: CASSKTGLFTEAFF. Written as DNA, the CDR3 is TGTGCCAGCAGTAAGACAGGGCTTTTTACTGAAGCTTTCTTT.

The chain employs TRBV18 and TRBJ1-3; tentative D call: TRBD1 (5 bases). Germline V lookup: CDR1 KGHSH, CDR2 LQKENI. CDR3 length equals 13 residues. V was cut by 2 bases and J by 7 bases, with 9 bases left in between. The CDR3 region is CASSPSQGNTIYF. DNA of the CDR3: TGTGCCAGCTCACCATCGCAGGGTAACACCATATATTTT. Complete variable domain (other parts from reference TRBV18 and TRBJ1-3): NAGVMQNPRHLVRRRGQEARLRCSPMKGHSHVYWYRQLPEEGLKFMVYLQKENIIDESGMPKERFSAEFPKEGPSILRIQQVVRGDSAAYFCASSPSQGNTIYFGEGSWLTVV.

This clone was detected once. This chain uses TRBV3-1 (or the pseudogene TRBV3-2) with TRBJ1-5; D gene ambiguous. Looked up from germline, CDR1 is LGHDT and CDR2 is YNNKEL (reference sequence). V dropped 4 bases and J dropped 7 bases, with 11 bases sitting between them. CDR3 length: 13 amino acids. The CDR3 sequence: CASSPMPEQPQHF. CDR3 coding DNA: TGTGCCAGCAGCCCTATGCCCGAACAGCCCCAGCATTTT.